This T cell receptor (beta chain) was profiled in a study of molecular identifiers for immune sequencing clone quantification. TCRdb re-analysed the PCR reads in MiXCR, keeping a single row per CDR3 protein. Altogether just under 650,000 distinct CDR3 sequences are present, roughly 21% being singletons, with the ten largest covering roughly 0.85%. With respect to this clonotype: A much larger clone is a single base away; this may be a read error.

The germline V gene encodes CDR1 SGDLS and CDR2 YYNGEE. Trimming took 7 bases from V and 3 from J, leaving 18 bases between them. There are 15 residues in the CDR3. This chain joins TRBV9 and TRBJ2-3; perhaps TRBD2 as D (6 bases). This sequence originates from a human donor in good health. Some libraries in this study had Jurkat cell RNA spiked in. Sequenced material: naive CD8+ T cells from blood, with Jurkat cell RNA spiked in. Subset in this sample: FACS-sorted CD8+CD4-CCR7+CD45RA+ naive T cells. This CDR3 is CASGADGSGTDTQYF. The CDR3 region has the DNA TGTGCCAGCGGCGCCGACGGGAGTGGTACAGATACGCAGTATTTT.